One and the same sample provided the 18 T cell receptor beta chains below, sequenced in a study of shared clonotypes between healthy human individuals (dated by TCRdb to the early 2020s). The method behind the library was the immunoSEQ multiplex PCR assay. The table was pulled from immuneACCESS by TCRdb, which kept in-frame rearrangements only. Such tables lose some clones; where checked, under half of the loss comes from unresolved V genes, and the rest has no known cause. The table for this sample lists millions of clones; 90% to 95% of them were counted only once. The ten largest make up 0.39% of the sample. The material sequenced was naive CD4+ T cells from PBMCs. The meaning of the sample's cell subset or site label: CD45RA+ positively selected. Source of these receptors: a man between 18 and 35 years old in good health. Some clones in this sample may be carry-over from other donors' samples.

The rearrangement links TRBV4-2 to TRBJ2-5; 11 nucleotides agree with TRBD2. Germline CDR1 reads LGHNA; CDR2 reads YNFKEQ. This CDR3 is 18 amino acids long. With V trimmed by 1 base and J by 5 bases, 12 bases remained unmatched. The CDR3 nucleotides read TGTGCCAGCAGCCAAGTTCGCGGGGTCCTAGCGGGGGGTGAGACCCAGTACTTC. Translation: CASSQVRGVLAGGETQYF.

The V call is TRBV5-1, the J call TRBJ2-7; D might be TRBD1 (6 bases). With 4 bases removed from V and 3 bases from J, the gap between germline ends came to 20 bases. The germline gives CDR1 SGHRS, CDR2 YFSETQ. This CDR3 spans 16 amino acids. The CDR3 nucleotides are TGCGCCAGCAGCCCAGGGGACACGCGGGCGGTCTACGAGCAGTACTTC. Its translation: CASSPGDTRAVYEQYF.

V usage is TRBV5-4 and J usage is TRBJ2-4; 10 bases line up with TRBD2. Germline-derived CDR1 and CDR2 are SGHNT and YYREEE (reference sequence). The CDR3 consists of 15 residues. V shed 3 bases and J 9 bases; nucleotides not matched to a gene: 9. CDR3 in amino acids: CASSYQSGRGVIQYF. For the CDR3, the DNA is TGTGCCAGCAGCTACCAAAGCGGGAGGGGGGTCATTCAGTACTTC.

A single count supports this clone. The chain couples TRBV2 to TRBJ2-3; D is unresolved. The CDR3 has 15 amino acids. V lost 2 bases, J lost 2 bases, and 11 bases lay in between. CDR1 is SNHLY, CDR2 FYNNEI, per germline. CDR3 amino acids: CASSELGANTDTQYF. The CDR3 DNA reads as TGTGCCAGCAGTGAACTAGGAGCTAACACAGATACGCAGTATTTT.

This clone was observed once. The gene calls are TRBV27 and TRBJ2-4, with TRBD2 as a possible D gene (5 bases). The CDR3 is made up of 15 amino acids. Germline V gene sequence: CDR1 MNHEY, CDR2 SMNVEV (reference sequence). V gave up 1 base and J gave up 5 bases, with 12 bases separating them. The CDR3 reads CASSLYSGLQNIQYF. The CDR3 DNA sequence: TGTGCCAGCAGTTTATACTCAGGACTTCAAAACATTCAGTACTTC.

The chain employs TRBV28 and TRBJ1-4; possibly TRBD1 for D (6 bases). Germline loops: CDR1 MDHEN, CDR2 SYDVKM. This CDR3 spans 15 amino acids. Between the trimmed V and J ends, which lost 5 bases and 5 bases, there was a span of 15 bases. DNA of the CDR3: TGTGCCAGCAGTATGGGGGGCGTGAGGAATGAAAAACTGTTTTTT. Amino acids: CASSMGGVRNEKLFF.

This clone was found once. The chain is built from TRBV29-1 and TRBJ2-7; 7 bases line up with TRBD2. CDR3 length equals 13 residues. Germline CDR1 reads SQVTM; CDR2 reads ANQGSEA. After removal of 3 bases from V and 6 bases from J, the junction contained 8 bases not matched to a gene. The CDR3 region has the DNA TGCAGCGTTGAGACGGGACTATCCATCGAGCAGTACTTC. Translation gives CSVETGLSIEQYF.

The CDR3 region is CASSLYSGRATLHF. The CDR3 DNA is TGTGCCAGCAGTTTATACTCAGGCAGGGCGACCCTCCACTTT. V gene TRBV27 combines with J gene TRBJ1-6; weak D call: TRBD1 (5 bases). Trimming stripped 1 base from V and 14 bases from J, with 15 bases between. The germline V gene encodes CDR1 MNHEY and CDR2 SMNVEV (reference sequence). The CDR3 extends over 14 amino acids.

The chain is built from TRBV6-5 and TRBJ1-2, with TRBD1 matching 8 bases. Germline values: CDR1 MNHEY, CDR2 SVGAGI. This CDR3 region has 14 residues. V lost 2 bases and J lost 2; bases outside the gene matches: 1. CDR3 residues: CASSYRQGNYGYTF. The CDR3 region has the DNA TGTGCCAGCAGTTACAGACAGGGGAACTATGGCTACACCTTC.

The CDR3 protein is CASSPGASGRRAYNEQFF. The CDR3 nucleotides are TGTGCCAGCAGCCCAGGGGCTAGCGGGAGACGGGCCTACAATGAGCAGTTCTTC. The gene calls are TRBV11-2 and TRBJ2-1, with 10 bases matching TRBD2. The CDR3 is 18 residues long. With 5 bases clipped from V and 2 bases from J, the junction kept 12 bases outside the gene matches. Germline assignment: CDR1 SGHAT and CDR2 FQNNGV.

The V and J genes are TRBV30 and TRBJ2-7, with a tentative D call TRBD2 (6 bases). Germline V CDR1 and CDR2: GTSNPN, SVGIG (reference sequence). This CDR3 region has 13 residues. With 3 bases removed from V and 2 bases from J, the gap between germline ends came to 11 bases. The CDR3 region is CAWREGHPYEQYF. As DNA, the CDR3 is TGTGCCTGGAGGGAGGGGCACCCCTACGAGCAGTACTTC.

The rearrangement links TRBV18 to TRBJ2-6, with no clear D. V was shortened by 3 bases and J by 1 base, with 16 bases between the two germline ends. The germline V gene encodes CDR1 KGHSH and CDR2 LQKENI. The CDR3 covers 18 residues. CDR3 in DNA: TGTGCCAGCTCACCCGTAGGATTAATAGCTTCTGGGGCCAACGTCCTGACTTTC. Protein product: CASSPVGLIASGANVLTF.

The V and J genes are TRBV28 and TRBJ2-7; TRBD2 matches 8 bases. CDR3 length: 15 residues. Germline loops: CDR1 MDHEN, CDR2 SYDVKM. V lost 11 bases, J lost 1 base, and 13 bases stayed unmatched. The CDR3 sequence: CASGGARGESYEQYF. Written as DNA, the CDR3 is TGTGCCTCCGGGGGGGCGCGGGGTGAGTCCTACGAGCAGTACTTC. Complete variable domain (other parts from reference TRBV28 and TRBJ2-7): DVKVTQSSRYLVKRTGEKVFLECVQDMDHENMFWYRQDPGLGLRLIYFSYDVKMKEKGDIPEGYSVSREKKERFSLILESASTNQTSMYLCASGGARGESYEQYFGPGTRLTVT.

The V and J genes are TRBV5-1 and TRBJ2-5, with unresolved D. In germline, CDR1 is SGHRS, CDR2 YFSETQ. V lost 1 base, J lost 11 bases, and 18 bases lay in between. This CDR3 has 14 amino acids. This chain's CDR3 is CASSLQSRETGQYF. CDR3 nucleotides: TGCGCCAGCAGCTTGCAATCTAGAGAGACCGGTCAGTACTTC.

The sample holds one count of this clone. This chain uses TRBV4-1 with TRBJ2-7, with 7 bases fitting TRBD1. The CDR3 contains 16 residues. V was clipped by 4 bases and J by 5 bases; unmatched bases: 14. Germline CDR1 MGHRA, CDR2 YSYEKL. This CDR3 is CASSPTVVQGVDEQYF. In nucleotides, the CDR3 is TGCGCCAGCAGCCCAACCGTGGTGCAGGGGGTTGACGAGCAGTACTTC.

This chain uses TRBV30 with TRBJ2-3; the match to TRBD2 covers 7 bases. The germline gives CDR1 GTSNPN, CDR2 SVGIG (reference sequence). This CDR3 is built from 12 residues. CDR3 DNA: TGTGCGAGCGGGAAGAGCACAGATACGCAGTATTTT. Its translation is CASGKSTDTQYF.

Comments on this clone: Additional DNA sequences in this sample encode the identical CDR3. The V call is TRBV7-2, the J call TRBJ2-7; possibly TRBD1 for D (6 bases). Germline CDR1 and CDR2: SGHTA and FQGNSA. V gave up 0 bases and J gave up 2 bases, with 8 bases separating them. The CDR3 has 14 amino acids. DNA for the CDR3: TGTGCCAGCAGCTTAGCGAGGACAGCCTACGAGCAGTACTTC. It is translated as CASSLARTAYEQYF.

V gene TRBV27 combines with J gene TRBJ2-4, with 7 nucleotides matching TRBD2. Per germline, CDR1 MNHEY and CDR2 SMNVEV (reference sequence). The CDR3 has 17 amino acids. V gave up 3 bases and J gave up 3 bases; unmatched junction bases: 11. CDR3 nucleotides: TGTGCCAGCAGTTTGAAGCGGGACCCCAATGGCAAAAACATTCAGTACTTC. It specifies CASSLKRDPNGKNIQYF.